This T cell receptor beta chain came from a study of cytomegalovirus exposure and HLA in healthy donors. Germline values: CDR1 SGDLS, CDR2 YYNGEE. The germline V and J ends were trimmed by 0 bases and 7 bases, with 16 bases remaining between them. The CDR3 runs to 16 residues. TCRdb's table, derived via immunoSEQ multiplex PCR, lists solely in-frame clones and lacks some. The top ten hold roughly 0.67% of the sample, which has 98,000 or so clones, roughly 95% seen once. Source material: PBMCs. The chain is built from TRBV9 and TRBJ1-4; D not certain. The sequence came from a woman younger than 30 in good health and CMV-seronegative. The CDR3 nucleotides are TGTGCCAGCAGCGTAGGCCCCTTCGGGGTGGGTGAAAAACTGTTTTTT. It encodes CASSVGPFGVGEKLFF.